This is a list of T cell receptor beta chains from one sample in a study of cytomegalovirus exposure and HLA in healthy donors. Data came from immunoSEQ multiplex PCR; TCRdb stores just in-frame clones and leaves some out. The table includes 150,000 to 200,000 clones, about 80% detected once. The sequencing input was PBMCs. The source of these receptors is a woman between 18 and 29 years old in good health and CMV-seropositive. The CDR3 runs from the conserved cysteine through the conserved F or W. A D gene is named only where the DNA matches it firmly. Expanded clones are given a class, and other clones once, few, many or no size at all.

clone size: -
J gene: TRBJ1-2
D gene: TRBD1
V gene: TRBV2
CDR3 protein: CASSVKQGAGGYGYTF
CDR3 DNA: TGTGCCAGCAGCGTAAAGCAGGGGGCAGGAGGCTATGGCTACACCTTC

clone size: -
J gene: TRBJ2-3
D gene: TRBD2
V gene: TRBV5-4
CDR3 protein: CASSHPTRGGGTDTQYF
CDR3 DNA: TGTGCCAGCAGCCATCCCACGCGGGGGGGCGGCACAGATACGCAGTATTTT

clone size: -
J gene: TRBJ2-3
D gene: TRBD2
V gene: TRBV5-1
CDR3 protein: CASSTGTSGGLDTQYF
CDR3 DNA: TGCGCCAGCAGCACCGGGACTAGCGGGGGCCTAGATACGCAGTATTTT

clone size: -
J gene: TRBJ2-5
D gene: TRBD1
V gene: TRBV14
CDR3 protein: CASSPRTGGRETQYF
CDR3 DNA: TGTGCCAGCAGCCCCCGGACAGGGGGAAGGGAGACCCAGTACTTC

clone size: few
J gene: TRBJ1-2
D gene: TRBD1
V gene: TRBV6-1
CDR3 protein: CASRPTGQGDYGYTF
CDR3 DNA: TGTGCCAGCCGCCCCACGGGGCAGGGGGACTATGGCTACACCTTC

clone size: -
J gene: TRBJ2-5
D gene: -
V gene: TRBV4-1
CDR3 protein: CASSQGWGYQETQYF
CDR3 DNA: TGCGCCAGCAGCCAAGGGTGGGGCTACCAAGAGACCCAGTACTTC

clone size: -
J gene: TRBJ2-7
D gene: TRBD2
V gene: TRBV5-1
CDR3 protein: CASSLTSGEAISYEQYF
CDR3 DNA: TGCGCCAGCAGCTTAACTAGCGGGGAAGCCATCTCCTACGAGCAGTACTTC

clone size: -
J gene: TRBJ1-5
D gene: -
V gene: TRBV19
CDR3 protein: CASRPTMAAEVQPQHF
CDR3 DNA: TGTGCCAGTAGGCCGACTATGGCTGCAGAAGTCCAGCCCCAGCATTTT

clone size: -
J gene: TRBJ1-5
D gene: TRBD1
V gene: TRBV4-1
CDR3 protein: CASSQGQGSFQPQHF
CDR3 DNA: TGCGCCAGCAGCCAAGGACAGGGAAGTTTTCAGCCCCAGCATTTT

clone size: -
J gene: TRBJ2-7
D gene: -
V gene: TRBV13
CDR3 protein: CASSFSRDTSYEQYF
CDR3 DNA: TGTGCCAGCAGCTTTAGCCGGGACACCTCCTACGAGCAGTACTTC

clone size: once
J gene: TRBJ1-1
D gene: TRBD1
V gene: TRBV2
CDR3 protein: CASRDLTGRTEAFF
CDR3 DNA: TGTGCCAGCAGGGATCTGACAGGGCGCACTGAAGCTTTCTTT

clone size: -
J gene: TRBJ2-1
D gene: TRBD2
V gene: TRBV9
CDR3 protein: CASSVGLAASYNEQFF
CDR3 DNA: TGTGCCAGCAGCGTAGGGCTAGCGGCTTCCTACAATGAGCAGTTCTTC

clone size: -
J gene: TRBJ2-2
D gene: TRBD2
V gene: TRBV14
CDR3 protein: CATSAGRSGELFF
CDR3 DNA: TGTGCCACCTCAGCCGGGAGGTCCGGGGAGCTGTTTTTT

clone size: once
J gene: TRBJ1-3
D gene: TRBD1
V gene: TRBV6-5
CDR3 protein: CASSYGTGTGNTIYF
CDR3 DNA: TGTGCCAGCAGTTACGGGACAGGGACTGGAAACACCATATATTTT

clone size: -
J gene: TRBJ2-5
D gene: -
V gene: TRBV7-8
CDR3 protein: CASSSGTLQETQYF
CDR3 DNA: TGTGCCAGCAGCTCCGGGACTCTCCAAGAGACCCAGTACTTC

clone size: -
J gene: TRBJ1-4
D gene: -
V gene: TRBV20-1
CDR3 protein: CSAAFWEKLFF
CDR3 DNA: TGCAGTGCCGCGTTTTGGGAAAAACTGTTTTTT

clone size: -
J gene: TRBJ1-1
D gene: -
V gene: TRBV5-1
CDR3 protein: CASSLGHQMNTEAFF
CDR3 DNA: TGCGCCAGCAGCTTGGGACACCAGATGAACACTGAAGCTTTCTTT

clone size: -
J gene: TRBJ1-2
D gene: TRBD1
V gene: TRBV27
CDR3 protein: CASSDLGQGIYGYTF
CDR3 DNA: TGTGCCAGCTCTGACCTGGGACAGGGGATCTATGGCTACACCTTC

clone size: -
J gene: TRBJ2-3
D gene: TRBD2
V gene: TRBV7-8
CDR3 protein: CASSLLKRGAADTQYF
CDR3 DNA: TGTGCCAGCAGCTTACTCAAGCGGGGGGCAGCGGATACGCAGTATTTT

clone size: few
J gene: TRBJ2-2
D gene: -
V gene: TRBV9
CDR3 protein: CASSVGVSGTGELFF
CDR3 DNA: TGTGCCAGCAGCGTTGGAGTGAGTGGGACCGGGGAGCTGTTTTTT

clone size: -
J gene: TRBJ2-3
D gene: -
V gene: TRBV6-1
CDR3 protein: CASKIETTSTDTQCF
CDR3 DNA: TGTGCCAGCAAGATAGAGACAACTAGCACAGATACGCAGTGTTTT

clone size: -
J gene: TRBJ2-1
D gene: TRBD2
V gene: TRBV7-8
CDR3 protein: CASSLAVPGGEQFF
CDR3 DNA: TGTGCCAGCAGCTTAGCGGTCCCGGGGGGGGAGCAGTTCTTC

clone size: once
J gene: TRBJ1-2
D gene: -
V gene: TRBV2
CDR3 protein: CASSPDAGALNYGYTF
CDR3 DNA: TGTGCCAGCAGCCCTGATGCAGGGGCTCTTAACTATGGCTACACCTTC

clone size: -
J gene: TRBJ2-3
D gene: TRBD2
V gene: TRBV5-1
CDR3 protein: CASSTKNGGEDTQYF
CDR3 DNA: TGCGCCAGCAGTACGAAAAACGGGGGGGAAGATACGCAGTATTTT

clone size: -
J gene: TRBJ2-7
D gene: -
V gene: TRBV21-1
CDR3 protein: CASSFLGHTYLISYEQYF
CDR3 DNA: TGTGCCAGCAGCTTCTTGGGACACACATACCTTATCTCCTACGAGCAGTACTTC

clone size: -
J gene: TRBJ2-6
D gene: TRBD1
V gene: TRBV5-1
CDR3 protein: CASSLRDRVWAGANVLTF
CDR3 DNA: TGCGCCAGCAGCTTGAGGGACAGGGTATGGGCTGGGGCCAACGTCCTGACTTTC

clone size: -
J gene: TRBJ1-1
D gene: -
V gene: TRBV2
CDR3 protein: CASSQGTNTEAFF
CDR3 DNA: TGTGCCAGCAGTCAGGGAACGAACACTGAAGCTTTCTTT

clone size: once
J gene: TRBJ2-1
D gene: TRBD2
V gene: TRBV7-9
CDR3 protein: CASSSPGLAGGLRNEQFF
CDR3 DNA: TGTGCCAGCAGCTCACCCGGACTAGCGGGGGGGCTAAGGAATGAGCAGTTCTTC

clone size: -
J gene: TRBJ2-3
D gene: TRBD1
V gene: TRBV4-1
CDR3 protein: CAATGASTDTQYF
CDR3 DNA: TGCGCCGCCACAGGGGCTAGCACAGATACGCAGTATTTT

clone size: -
J gene: TRBJ1-2
D gene: -
V gene: TRBV5-1
CDR3 protein: CASSPRGADYGYTF
CDR3 DNA: TGCGCCAGCAGCCCCCGGGGGGCGGATTATGGCTACACCTTC

clone size: -
J gene: TRBJ2-1
D gene: TRBD1
V gene: TRBV27
CDR3 protein: CASSPDRVNEQFF
CDR3 DNA: TGTGCCAGCAGTCCGGACAGGGTTAATGAGCAGTTCTTC

clone size: few
J gene: TRBJ2-5
D gene: TRBD1
V gene: TRBV6-5
CDR3 protein: CASTPTGGAGGTQYF
CDR3 DNA: TGTGCCAGCACCCCCACAGGGGGCGCAGGGGGGACCCAGTACTTC

clone size: once
J gene: TRBJ2-2
D gene: -
V gene: TRBV5-6
CDR3 protein: CASSHRRFNTGELFF
CDR3 DNA: TGTGCCAGCAGCCACCGGAGGTTCAACACCGGGGAGCTGTTTTTT

clone size: few
J gene: TRBJ1-6
D gene: -
V gene: TRBV9
CDR3 protein: CASSVERNNSPLHF
CDR3 DNA: TGTGCCAGCAGCGTAGAGCGGAATAATTCACCCCTCCACTTT

clone size: -
J gene: TRBJ2-7
D gene: TRBD2
V gene: TRBV6-5
CDR3 protein: CASSFGGDYEQYF
CDR3 DNA: TGTGCCAGCAGTTTCGGGGGGGATTACGAGCAGTACTTC

clone size: few
J gene: TRBJ2-2
D gene: -
V gene: TRBV5-1
CDR3 protein: CASSHKGGPTNTGELFF
CDR3 DNA: TGCGCCAGCAGCCATAAAGGGGGACCGACGAACACCGGGGAGCTGTTTTTT

clone size: -
J gene: TRBJ1-2
D gene: -
V gene: TRBV27
CDR3 protein: CASSLTPTPSYGYTF
CDR3 DNA: TGTGCCAGCAGTCTCACTCCGACTCCCTCCTATGGCTACACCTTC

clone size: -
J gene: TRBJ2-1
D gene: TRBD2
V gene: TRBV5-1
CDR3 protein: CASSPGTSRYNEQFF
CDR3 DNA: TGCGCCAGCAGCCCAGGGACTAGCAGGTACAATGAGCAGTTCTTC

clone size: few
J gene: TRBJ1-2
D gene: -
V gene: TRBV6-5
CDR3 protein: CATIGGVDYGYTF
CDR3 DNA: TGTGCCACCATCGGGGGGGTAGACTATGGCTACACCTTC

clone size: -
J gene: TRBJ1-1
D gene: -
V gene: TRBV5-1
CDR3 protein: CASSRDWGTNTEAFF
CDR3 DNA: TGCGCCAGCAGCAGGGACTGGGGGACGAACACTGAAGCTTTCTTT

clone size: -
J gene: TRBJ2-7
D gene: -
V gene: TRBV10-2
CDR3 protein: CASSGLQDSEQYF
CDR3 DNA: TGCGCCAGCAGTGGGTTGCAGGATAGCGAGCAGTACTTC

clone size: -
J gene: TRBJ2-7
D gene: TRBD2
V gene: TRBV6-5
CDR3 protein: CASRGGRGAYEQYF
CDR3 DNA: TGTGCCAGCAGAGGTGGGCGGGGGGCCTACGAGCAGTACTTC

clone size: -
J gene: TRBJ2-3
D gene: TRBD2
V gene: TRBV6-5
CDR3 protein: CASSLGLARDTQYF
CDR3 DNA: TGTGCCAGCAGTCTAGGACTAGCTCGGGATACGCAGTATTTT